The 31 T cell receptor beta chains below all came from one sample that was sequenced in a study of early T cells in non-severe SARS-CoV-2 infection. In TCRdb, the 5' RACE reads were re-called with MiXCR into one record per CDR3 protein. The data contain tens of thousands of distinct CDR3 sequences, approximately 4.1% of them seen just once; the ten biggest clones take up 8% to 10%. Sequencing input: whole blood. These receptors all come from an adult who was a healthcare worker with PCR-confirmed SARS-CoV-2 infection or an uninfected control (not recorded which).

The V and J genes are TRBV5-1 and TRBJ1-1; the D gene is possibly TRBD1 (5 bases). The CDR3 has 15 amino acids. V lost 0 bases, J lost 1 base, and 10 bases lay in between. Per the germline V gene, CDR1 is SGHRS and CDR2 is YFSETQ. CDR3 sequence reads: CASSLAGTENTEAFF. The CDR3 region has the DNA TGCGCCAGCAGCTTGGCCGGGACCGAGAACACTGAAGCTTTCTTT.

Many counts were recorded for this clonotype. This CDR3 reads CASSDSLTGGDGYTF. For the CDR3, the DNA is TGTGCCAGCAGTGACTCCCTGACAGGGGGCGACGGCTACACCTTC. The gene calls are TRBV6-4 and TRBJ1-2, with 10 bases identical to TRBD1. Germline trimming cut 0 bases from V and 8 bases from J; bases unmatched to any gene: 6. The germline V gene encodes CDR1 MRHNA and CDR2 SNTAGT. The CDR3 extends over 15 amino acids.

This clonotype was observed many times. This chain uses TRBV9 with TRBJ2-1, with D perhaps matching TRBD1 or TRBD2 (6 bases each). Germline V gives CDR1 SGDLS, CDR2 YYNGEE. This CDR3 spans 14 amino acids. Trimming cost V 0 bases and J 12 bases, with 16 bases left between them. Here the CDR3 DNA reads TGTGCCAGCAGCGTAGGGATTGGAGGGGGATCGCAGTTCTTC. Residues: CASSVGIGGGSQFF. The full variable domain, completed using reference TRBV9 and TRBJ2-1, is DSGVTQTPKHLITATGQRVTLRCSPRSGDLSVYWYQQSLDQGLQFLIQYYNGEERAKGNILERFSAQQFPDLHSELNLSSLELGDSALYFCASSVGIGGGSQFFGPGTRLTVL.

This clonotype was counted a single time. CDR3 protein: CSAKKRTNTGELFF. The CDR3 DNA is TGCAGTGCTAAAAAACGGACAAACACCGGGGAGCTGTTTTTT. V and J are TRBV20-1 and TRBJ2-2, with D perhaps TRBD1 (5 bases). V was pared by 4 bases and J by 2 bases, with 11 bases between. The germline V gene encodes CDR1 DFQATT and CDR2 SNEGSKA (reference sequence). The CDR3 spans 14 residues.

This clonotype was found many times. This sequence joins TRBV20-1 and TRBJ2-1; D possibly corresponds to TRBD1 (5 bases). The CDR3 is made up of 15 amino acids. CDR1 DFQATT and CDR2 SNEGSKA come from the germline V gene (reference sequence). Trimming pared 2 bases from V and 5 bases from J, leaving 16 bases between. The DNA of the CDR3 is TGCAGTGCTAGACAACTTGACAGTAACAACAATGAGCAGTTCTTC. It encodes CSARQLDSNNNEQFF.

This sequence joins TRBV27 and TRBJ1-5, with D tentatively TRBD1 (5 bases). CDR3 length: 13 amino acids. Trimming shortened V by 4 bases and J by 4 bases, and 8 bases separated the two germline ends. Germline CDR1 MNHEY, CDR2 SMNVEV (reference sequence). The CDR3 nucleotides are TGTGCCAGCAGTTCCAGGGAAAATCAGCCCCAGCATTTT. This encodes CASSSRENQPQHF.

This clonotype showed up many times. The genes are TRBV27 and TRBJ2-3; tentative D call: TRBD1 (6 bases). The CDR3 length is 16 residues. Germline lookup yields CDR1 MNHEY and CDR2 SMNVEV (reference sequence). Trimming pared 1 base from V and 1 base from J, leaving 12 bases between. The CDR3, as DNA: TGTGCCAGCAGTTTATGGGCAGGGGTGGGCACAGATACGCAGTATTTT. This sequence encodes CASSLWAGVGTDTQYF.

This clonotype was seen at least ten times. The chain uses TRBV12-3 or TRBV12-4 and TRBJ2-5; 9 bases map to TRBD2. The CDR3 has 15 amino acids. V was pared by 3 bases and J by 4 bases, with 6 bases of the junction left unmatched. This chain's CDR3 is CASSLGSGSGETQYF. The CDR3 DNA reads as TGTGCCAGCAGTTTGGGTAGCGGGAGTGGAGAGACCCAGTACTTC.

This clonotype showed up many times. This chain links TRBV12-3 or TRBV12-4 with TRBJ2-1; 14 bases line up with TRBD2. Germline trimming cut 6 bases from V and 9 bases from J; bases unmatched to any gene: 7. This CDR3 comprises 15 residues. This chain's CDR3 is CASSPGTSGRGEQFF. DNA of the CDR3: TGTGCCAGCAGCCCGGGGACTAGCGGGAGAGGTGAGCAGTTCTTC.

This clonotype occurred a few times. The chain couples TRBV4-3 to TRBJ2-2; D remains unclear. Trimming removed 0 bases at V and 1 base at J, with 9 bases between. This CDR3 contains 16 residues. Per germline, CDR1 LGHNA and CDR2 YSLEER. CDR3 sequence reads: CASSQDSGRNTGELFF. The DNA of the CDR3 is TGCGCCAGCAGCCAAGACTCCGGGCGGAACACCGGGGAGCTGTTTTTT.

This clonotype was seen a handful of times. The rearrangement joins TRBV2 to TRBJ2-5, with D possibly being TRBD2 (6 bases). With 6 bases removed from V and 1 base from J, the gap between germline ends came to 12 bases. The germline gives CDR1 SNHLY, CDR2 FYNNEI. The CDR3 runs 14 residues. CDR3 coding DNA: TGTGCCAGCAGGGGGGACTCCAGCCAAGAGACCCAGTACTTC. Translating gives CASRGDSSQETQYF.

This clonotype was seen at least ten times. This rearrangement joins TRBV9 to TRBJ2-7; D not certain. V lost 0 bases and J 0 bases, leaving 10 bases between the germline ends. The CDR3 is 15 residues long. In germline, CDR1 is SGDLS, CDR2 YYNGEE. The CDR3 spells CASSVGPTSSYEQYF. The CDR3, as DNA: TGTGCCAGCAGCGTAGGGCCAACAAGCTCCTACGAGCAGTACTTC.

At least ten counts were recorded for this clonotype. V usage is TRBV6-5 and J usage is TRBJ1-2; D might be TRBD1 (5 bases). This CDR3 spans 14 amino acids. CDR1 and CDR2 from the germline V gene are MNHEY and SVGAGI. V shed 6 bases and J shed 2 bases, with 13 bases lying between them. This chain's CDR3 is CASRAGIENYGYTF. CDR3 DNA sequence: TGTGCCAGCAGGGCAGGGATAGAGAACTATGGCTACACCTTC.

This clonotype was seen ten or more times. In DNA form, the CDR3 reads TGTGCCAGCAGCCAACGAGTCGGGGAGCTGTTTTTT. This translates into CASSQRVGELFF. This chain joins TRBV3-1 and TRBJ2-2, with D unresolved. Trimming pared 2 bases from V and 7 bases from J, leaving 5 bases between. This CDR3 region has 12 residues. Germline CDR1 and CDR2: LGHDT and YNNKEL (reference sequence).

The chain combines TRBV20-1 with TRBJ2-7, with D perhaps matching TRBD1 or TRBD2 (6 bases each). Germline V gives CDR1 DFQATT, CDR2 SNEGSKA (reference sequence). The CDR3 runs 14 residues. Trimming took 0 bases from V and 2 from J, leaving 11 bases between them. The CDR3 nucleotides are TGCAGTGCTAGAGAAGTTGGGGGGCCCTACGAGCAGTACTTC. Its translation: CSAREVGGPYEQYF.

This clonotype was counted at least ten times. This rearrangement joins TRBV5-1 to TRBJ2-5; no firm D call. The CDR3 runs 11 residues. Per the germline V gene, CDR1 is SGHRS and CDR2 is YFSETQ. V was cut by 0 bases and J by 6 bases, with 3 bases left in between. The CDR3 nucleotides read TGCGCCAGCAGCTTGGAGAAGACCCAGTACTTC. The encoded protein is CASSLEKTQYF.

This clonotype was seen ten or more times. This sequence joins TRBV6-2 or TRBV6-3 and TRBJ2-7; 7 bases agree with TRBD2. This CDR3 has 15 residues. V was clipped by 2 bases and J by 4 bases; unmatched bases: 8. The germline V gene has CDR1 MNHEY and CDR2 SVGEGT. The CDR3 loop is CASSYQTAGAYEQYF. The CDR3 DNA follows: TGTGCCAGCAGTTACCAGACGGCGGGAGCTTACGAGCAGTACTTC.

This clonotype was counted many times. The chain combines TRBV12-3 or TRBV12-4 with TRBJ2-1; 11 bases are a match to TRBD2. CDR3 length equals 21 residues. V was pared by 6 bases and J by 7 bases, with 26 bases of the junction left unmatched. In DNA form, the CDR3 reads TGTGCCAGCAGCAAACTCCAAAATAGCGGGAGGGGTCAGGGCTACAGGAATGAGCAGTTCTTC. Its translation is CASSKLQNSGRGQGYRNEQFF.

This clonotype was seen at least ten times. At one of its ends the junction is not consistent with the germline gene, which may arise from a read error. The chain employs TRBV7-2 and TRBJ2-1; a weak D match, TRBD2 (6 bases). Germline V gives CDR1 SGHTA, CDR2 FQGNSA. The CDR3 has 12 amino acids. CDR3 in amino acids: CASSFPTLAQVF. DNA for the CDR3: TGTGCCAGCAGCTTCCCTACACTAGCTCAGGTCTTC.

The sample holds a few counts of this clonotype. The chain links TRBV6-1 to TRBJ2-1, with D perhaps matching TRBD1 (6 bases). Germline V gives CDR1 MNHNS, CDR2 SASEGT. The length of the CDR3 is 16 residues. Deletions cut 1 base from V and 8 bases from J, with 18 bases between. Here the CDR3 DNA reads TGTGCCAGCAGTGAAGGTCAGGGGCCATTTAGGTATGAGCAGTTCTTC. Translation: CASSEGQGPFRYEQFF.

The CDR3 DNA is TGTGCCAGCAGTTACTCGATGAATTCACCCCTCCACTTT. Translated: CASSYSMNSPLHF. This chain links TRBV6-5 with TRBJ1-6, with D uncertain. Germline lookup yields CDR1 MNHEY and CDR2 SVGAGI. The V end lost 0 bases, the J end lost 7 bases, and 4 bases lay between the germline ends. This CDR3 has 13 amino acids.

Within the sample, this clonotype is large. This chain connects TRBV20-1 to TRBJ2-1; no reliable D call. This CDR3 comprises 11 residues. CDR1 is DFQATT and CDR2 is SNEGSKA in the germline V gene (reference sequence). V was clipped by 3 bases and J by 4 bases, with 4 bases between them. The CDR3 DNA reads as TGCAGTGCTAGTGTTTACAATGAGCAGTTCTTC. Amino acid sequence: CSASVYNEQFF.

This clonotype was detected many times. The V call is TRBV18, the J call TRBJ1-5; the match to TRBD1 covers 7 bases. Germline CDR1 and CDR2: KGHSH and LQKENI. The CDR3 extends over 16 amino acids. The ends lost 3 bases at V and 1 base at J; junction bases unmatched: 6. The CDR3 spells CASSPNRGGSNQPQHF. CDR3 DNA: TGTGCCAGCTCACCCAACAGGGGAGGGAGCAATCAGCCCCAGCATTTT.

This clonotype was detected many times. The chain links TRBV3-1 to TRBJ2-3; 7 bases agree with TRBD1. The germline V gene encodes CDR1 LGHDT and CDR2 YNNKEL (reference sequence). The CDR3 totals 18 residues. The trim removed 2 bases at V and 2 bases at J, leaving 13 bases unmatched. CDR3 bases: TGTGCCAGCAGCCAAAAAAGGGGTCTGGACAGGCCCACAGATACGCAGTATTTT. It encodes CASSQKRGLDRPTDTQYF.

In its sample, this clonotype was seen many times. The V call is TRBV4-2, the J call TRBJ2-3; D is uncertain. This CDR3 is built from 13 residues. V lost 4 bases to trimming and J lost 2 bases, with 7 bases between them. Germline loops: CDR1 LGHNA, CDR2 YNFKEQ. CDR3 amino acids: CASSPRPTDTQYF. The CDR3 DNA is TGTGCCAGCAGCCCGAGGCCCACAGATACGCAGTATTTT.

This clonotype came up many times. This rearrangement joins TRBV6-6 to TRBJ2-2; D possibly corresponds to TRBD1 (6 bases). The CDR3 spans 18 residues. Germline-derived CDR1 and CDR2 are MNHNY and SVGAGI (reference sequence). The ends were cut back, 0 bases at V and 0 bases at J, with 14 bases in the middle. DNA for the CDR3: TGTGCCAGCAGTTACTCATCCTTCAGGGGATCGAACACCGGGGAGCTGTTTTTT. As protein: CASSYSSFRGSNTGELFF.

This clonotype was counted ten times or more. This chain connects TRBV30 to TRBJ2-3, with 7 nucleotides matching TRBD2. Trimming cost V 2 bases and J 1 base; bases outside gene matches: 6. The germline V gene has CDR1 GTSNPN and CDR2 SVGIG (reference sequence). The length of the CDR3 is 15 residues. The CDR3 coding sequence is TGTGCCTGGAGTTCCGGGCTAGCGGGCACAGATACGCAGTATTTT. Translated, it gives CAWSSGLAGTDTQYF.

This clonotype has just a few counts. The chain combines TRBV12-3 or TRBV12-4 with TRBJ2-1, with 10 bases fitting TRBD2. This CDR3 has 15 residues. V gave up 7 bases and J gave up 2 bases; unmatched junction bases: 5. Here the CDR3 DNA reads TGTGCCAGCAAAAATAGCGGGAGGACCTACAATGAGCAGTTCTTC. Residues: CASKNSGRTYNEQFF.

This clonotype showed up many times. This rearrangement joins TRBV5-4 to TRBJ2-1, with D possibly matching TRBD1 (5 bases). The CDR3 is 15 residues long. The germline gives CDR1 SGHNT, CDR2 YYREEE (reference sequence). V was clipped by 4 bases and J by 6 bases, with 17 bases between them. This chain's CDR3 is CASSTTGLVGNEQFF. CDR3 in DNA: TGTGCCAGCAGCACTACAGGATTGGTTGGCAATGAGCAGTTCTTC.

This clonotype was recorded at least ten times. This chain uses TRBV10-3 with TRBJ2-2; possible D gene TRBD1, 6 bases. The CDR3 is 14 amino acids. From germline, CDR1 is ENHRY and CDR2 SYGVKD. V was trimmed by 8 bases and J by 6 bases, leaving 16 bases between them. Written as DNA, the CDR3 is TGTGCCATCCGTCGGGACAACTCCGCCGGGGAGCTGTTTTTT. Amino acids: CAIRRDNSAGELFF.

Many counts were recorded for this clonotype. The V call is TRBV5-5, the J call TRBJ2-5; D is possibly TRBD2 (6 bases). The V gene lost 4 bases and the J gene lost 1 base, with 23 bases spanning the gap. This CDR3 is built from 18 residues. CDR1 is SGHKS, CDR2 YYEKEE, per germline (reference sequence). The CDR3 bases are TGTGCCAGCAGCAGACGAACGGACCCAAGGGACTCCCAAGAGACCCAGTACTTC. Protein sequence: CASSRRTDPRDSQETQYF.